This TCR beta chain was recovered during a study of T cell responses to AZD1222 COVID-19 vaccine. Findings of the study overall: The study sampled repertoires only after the peak T cell response. In the spike-specific TCR repertoire, nearly half reportedly target unmutated variant regions.

Germline V gene sequence: CDR1 SGHRS, CDR2 YFSETQ. CDR3 length equals 15 residues. Turning to this clone: Its antigen is as yet unknown. One junction end disagrees with the germline gene, perhaps due to a read error.

Data came from immunoSEQ multiplex PCR; TCRdb stores just in-frame clones and leaves some out. Found here are about 170,000 clones, roughly nine tenths of them singletons; the top ten hold roughly 1.6%. The sequencing here drew on peripheral blood, taken on day 0 of AZD1222 vaccination. V gene TRBV5-1 combines with J gene TRBJ1-1; 8 nucleotides align to TRBD1. The receptor was derived from an adult in good health. CDR3 DNA sequence: TGCGCCAGCAGTCCGACAGGGGTGGGGGACACTGAGGCTTTCTTT. Amino acid sequence: CASSPTGVGDTEAFF.